These T cell receptor beta chains were read from a single sample in a study of CD8+CD57+ T cells in acquired aplastic anemia. Using its own MiXCR run on the reads, TCRdb lists one record per CDR3 protein. The repertoire holds under 250,000 distinct CDR3 sequences, with approximately 50% as singletons. Sequenced sample: sorted CD4+, CD8+, or CD8+CD57+ T cells (not recorded which) from PBMCs. These receptors originate from a human donor with aplastic anemia. The conserved cysteine and the conserved F or W are not part of the CDR3 here.

ASSLVLQNTEAF	TRBV7-9	TRBJ1-1
SARDDEGGEQF	TRBV20-1	TRBJ2-1
ASTTGQGGSTEAF	TRBV6-5	TRBJ1-1
SVRVSFYEQY	TRBV29-1	TRBJ2-7
ASHDSNYGYT	TRBV18	TRBJ1-2
ASSLNIGYRGPQGPQH	TRBV7-2	TRBJ1-5
ASSLSRREAF	TRBV5-1	TRBJ1-1
ASSERGGGLNTEAF	TRBV2	TRBJ1-1
ASSFAGAYEQY	TRBV28	TRBJ2-7
ASSFGSNTGELF	TRBV5-6	TRBJ2-2
ASSQGTDSYNEQF	TRBV3-1	TRBJ2-1
ATSRDPTGSGNTIY	TRBV15	TRBJ1-3
ASSQGFGAGYEQF	TRBV7-6	TRBJ2-1
ASSDDGSEAF	TRBV2	TRBJ1-1
ASSYSGTLVGAF	TRBV6-5	TRBJ1-1
ASSVLADTQY	TRBV25-1	TRBJ2-3
ANSPAGTSYEQY	TRBV4-1	TRBJ2-7
AGSVQGRDTGELF	TRBV25-1	TRBJ2-2
ASSARTSGGLEQY	TRBV7-9	TRBJ2-7
ATSRDRSYGYT	TRBV15	TRBJ1-2
ASSPFGQGADYEQY	TRBV7-8	TRBJ2-7
ASSEAQVTNEKLF	TRBV2	TRBJ1-4
SARTNIQY	TRBV20-1	TRBJ2-4
ATYGVRDGQETQY	TRBV19	TRBJ2-5
ASRSGIGLSGELF	TRBV7-6	TRBJ2-2
SARDPDRGAF	TRBV20-1	TRBJ1-1